This entry is about one T cell receptor beta chain. Its antigen remains unidentified. Base qualities are not recorded, but no much larger clone differs from it by a single base. TCRdb names Illumina HiSeq 1500 as the instrument used. Using fastp trimming at Q25 and MiXCR clonotype assembly, TCRdb reanalyzed the public sequencing data and kept in-frame beta chains. Each entry is one CDR3 protein sequence, shown with its most common DNA and genes. The sample table lists some 390,000 distinct CDR3 sequences, about a sixth of them with a count of one. The top ten clones comprise 8.7% of the sample. The data were taken from a study of T cell repertoires in cytomegalovirus infection (dated by TCRdb to 2018 to 2020). Context from the whole study: Donor HLA type was relevant to the analysis, because carriage of CMV infection together with the matching HLA type was indicated by public TCR beta signatures.

Summary of the overall study and its limitations: The ex vivo response was dominated by HLA-C-restricted CMV-specific TCR beta clonotypes, which also provided the single most frequent clonotype in two of eight donors. Carriers of CMV infection plus the relevant HLA type were discriminated by the cumulative frequency of public TCR beta family members in the study cohort and in an independent roughly 340-donor cohort.

The TCR sequence derives from a human donor in good health (CMV status not recorded). Some clones in this sample may be carry-over from other donors' samples. The sample was PBMCs.

The CDR3 protein is CASSLGGQGRPQHF. The nucleotides are TGTGCCAGCAGTTTAGGGGGGCAGGGACGGCCCCAGCATTTT. This chain joins TRBV28 to TRBJ1-5; the D gene is possibly TRBD1, with 6 bases matching. Measured from the cysteine to the phenylalanine, the CDR3 is 14 residues long. The kept DNA is CDR3 alone, 42 bases in frame from the first base. Trimming costs V 2 bases and J 9 bases, and their ends lie 14 bases apart. In the germline V gene, CDR1 corresponds to MDHEN and CDR2 to SYDVKM.